This T cell receptor (beta chain) was documented in a study of blood T cell repertoires in COVID-19. Study at large: Sites across the United States, Italy and Spain contributed samples from acute and convalescent COVID-19. From T cells, B-cell-depleted T cells, or PBMCs came the material, which was cDNA or gDNA.

Measured with immunoSEQ multiplex PCR; TCRdb has only the in-frame clones, and not every one. The profile shows around 270,000 clones, about 80% of them singletons. Seattle patients were enrolled during active infection and followed longitudinally. The clonotype comes from a person between 65 and 79 years old with COVID-19, enrolled during active disease. The sequencing input was peripheral blood.

CDR3 sequence reads: CASSMAGGSTEAFF. Written as DNA, the CDR3 is TGTGCCAGCAGTATGGCGGGGGGGTCCACTGAAGCTTTCTTT. This chain joins TRBV27 and TRBJ1-1; D possibly corresponds to TRBD1 (5 bases). Per germline, CDR1 MNHEY and CDR2 SMNVEV (reference sequence). This CDR3 region has 14 residues. Trimming removed 5 bases from V and 4 bases from J, with 14 bases in between.